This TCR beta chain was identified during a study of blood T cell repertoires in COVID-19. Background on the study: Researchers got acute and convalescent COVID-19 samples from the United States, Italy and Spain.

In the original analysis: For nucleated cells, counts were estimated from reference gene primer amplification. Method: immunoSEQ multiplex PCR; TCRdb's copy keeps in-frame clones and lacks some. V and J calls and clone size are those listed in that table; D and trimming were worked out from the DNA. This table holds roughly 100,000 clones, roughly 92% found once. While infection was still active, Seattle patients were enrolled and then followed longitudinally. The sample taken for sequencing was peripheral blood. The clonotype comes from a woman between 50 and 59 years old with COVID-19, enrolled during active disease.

The CDR3 here is CASKANGGYYGYTF. In DNA form, the CDR3 reads TGTGCCAGCAAAGCCAACGGAGGATACTATGGCTACACCTTC. The rearrangement uses TRBV5-6 and TRBJ1-2; D unclear. With 6 bases removed from V and 3 bases from J, the gap between germline ends came to 15 bases. This CDR3 region has 14 residues. Germline V gives CDR1 SGHDT, CDR2 YYEEEE. Using reference TRBV5-6 and TRBJ1-2 for the parts outside the CDR3, the full variable domain is DAGVTQSPTHLIKTRGQQVTLRCSPKSGHDTVSWYQQALGQGPQFIFQYYEEEERQRGNFPDRFSGHQFPNYSSELNVNALLLGDSALYLCASKANGGYYGYTFGSGTRLTVV.